A single sample gave rise to the 14 T cell receptor beta chains below, sequenced in a study of T cells in Graves' hyperthyroidism and ophthalmopathy. RNA transcripts provided the source from which TCR beta CDR3 regions were amplified. The study used the HTBI primer set for a first-round RT-PCR of the TCR CDR3. TCRdb fed the multiplex PCR reads into MiXCR, producing one record per CDR3 protein. The sample holds approximately 530,000 distinct CDR3 sequences, just under 20% seen once. Material: blood. These receptors were collected from a man aged 35 to 55 with Graves' ophthalmopathy.

This clonotype was found many times. This rearrangement joins TRBV6-1 to TRBJ2-7; a weak D match, TRBD1 (6 bases). Germline V gene data show CDR1 as MNHNS and CDR2 as SASEGT. V lost 8 bases, J lost 4 bases, and 21 bases lay in between. The CDR3 is 15 residues long. DNA for the CDR3: TGTGCCAGCGGGCAGGGGCAAATGGTAGTTTACGAGCAGTACTTC. Residues: CASGQGQMVVYEQYF.

The sample holds many counts of this clonotype. The chain uses TRBV20-1 and TRBJ1-5, with D uncertain. This CDR3 has 17 amino acids. The V end lost 1 base, the J end lost 3 bases, and 19 bases lay between the germline ends. Germline V CDR1 and CDR2: DFQATT, SNEGSKA (reference sequence). DNA for the CDR3: TGCAGTGCTAGAGGTAGAGGTGCAGCCGAGTACAATCAGCCCCAGCATTTT. Amino acid sequence: CSARGRGAAEYNQPQHF.

As to this clonotype: This clone may be a read error of a much larger clone one base away. The chain recombines TRBV18 with TRBJ2-1; D is perhaps TRBD1 (5 bases). In germline, CDR1 is KGHSH, CDR2 LQKENI. CDR3 length: 17 residues. V was cut by 3 bases and J by 0 bases, with 15 bases left in between. The CDR3 spells CASSPRPDTSSYNEQFF. The CDR3 region has the DNA TGTGCCAGCTCACCCCGCCCGGACACGAGCTCCTACAATGAGCAGTTCTTC.

Here the CDR3 reads CASRGYSNTGELFF. Here the CDR3 DNA reads TGTGCCAGTAGAGGTTACTCGAACACCGGGGAGCTGTTTTTT. This chain uses TRBV19 with TRBJ2-2; D unresolved. The CDR3 is 14 amino acids. V dropped 6 bases and J dropped 0 bases, with 8 bases sitting between them. Germline-derived CDR1 and CDR2 are LNHDA and SQIVND (reference sequence).

The V call is TRBV7-9, the J call TRBJ1-5, with D unresolved. V dropped 3 bases and J dropped 0 bases, with 3 bases sitting between them. Germline CDR1 SEHNR, CDR2 FQNEAQ (reference sequence). The CDR3 extends over 13 amino acids. CDR3 region: CASSFTSNQPQHF. CDR3 bases: TGTGCCAGCAGCTTCACTAGCAATCAGCCCCAGCATTTT.

This clonotype was detected a few times. This rearrangement joins TRBV7-9 to TRBJ1-2; possible D gene TRBD1, 5 bases. Trimming cost V 3 bases and J 6 bases, with 8 bases left between them. CDR3 length: 12 residues. The V gene's germline CDR1 is SEHNR and CDR2 FQNEAQ (reference sequence). CDR3 bases: TGTGCCAGCAGCTTCGGACAACATGGCTACACCTTC. Protein sequence: CASSFGQHGYTF.

This clonotype was observed at least ten times. The chain carries TRBV7-2 and TRBJ1-1; no clear D. Trimming removed 1 base at V and 3 bases at J, with 9 bases between. CDR1 and CDR2 (germline): SGHTA, FQGNSA. This CDR3 contains 14 residues. The CDR3 DNA reads TGTGCCAGCAGCTTAGGAACATCTTACACTGAAGCTTTCTTT. This translates into CASSLGTSYTEAFF.

This clonotype was picked up a small number of times. This chain uses TRBV27 with TRBJ2-2, with 10 bases matching TRBD2. This CDR3 is built from 15 residues. Germline V gives CDR1 MNHEY, CDR2 SMNVEV (reference sequence). After removal of 4 bases from V and 9 bases from J, the junction contained 8 bases not matched to a gene. DNA for the CDR3: TGTGCCAGCAGTTCCCCGGGACTAGCGTCGTGGGAGCTGTTTTTT. This codes for CASSSPGLASWELFF.

Note on this clonotype: Since a much larger clone is just one base distant, this may be a read error. The chain combines TRBV2 with TRBJ1-1; 8 bases map to TRBD1. The CDR3 runs to 15 residues. Germline values: CDR1 SNHLY, CDR2 FYNNEI. J gave up 6 bases and V 7 bases, and 13 bases lay outside the gene matches. The CDR3 DNA follows: TGTGCCAGCAAGTGGACAGGGAATCGTTTAGCTGAAGCTTTCTTT. This sequence encodes CASKWTGNRLAEAFF.

The chain employs TRBV28 and TRBJ1-1; 8 positions match TRBD1. Germline CDR1 and CDR2: MDHEN and SYDVKM. The ends lost 6 bases at V and 4 bases at J; junction bases unmatched: 7. The CDR3 runs 14 residues. The CDR3 nucleotides are TGTGCCAGCAGCCGACAGGGGACGGGCACTGAAGCTTTCTTT. It translates to CASSRQGTGTEAFF.

The genes are TRBV4-1 and TRBJ2-3; a possible D gene is TRBD1 (6 bases). Trimming shortened V by 6 bases and J by 4 bases, and 14 bases separated the two germline ends. This CDR3 region has 14 residues. The germline gives CDR1 MGHRA, CDR2 YSYEKL. In DNA, the CDR3 is TGCGCCAGCAGTAAAGGGGGAACTTCAGATACGCAGTATTTT. Its protein product is CASSKGGTSDTQYF.

This clonotype was counted a few times. The chain employs TRBV5-6 and TRBJ2-7; 10 bases are a match to TRBD2. Per the germline V gene, CDR1 is SGHDT and CDR2 is YYEEEE. The CDR3 runs 16 residues. After removal of 4 bases from V and 2 bases from J, the junction contained 9 bases not matched to a gene. As DNA, the CDR3 is TGTGCCAGCAGCAGCGGGACTAGCGTTTCTACCTACGAGCAGTACTTC. This translates into CASSSGTSVSTYEQYF.

This clonotype showed up just a few times. This rearrangement joins TRBV7-9 to TRBJ1-5; 9 positions agree with TRBD1. The CDR3 is made up of 15 amino acids. Germline V gene data show CDR1 as SEHNR and CDR2 as FQNEAQ (reference sequence). The V gene end was trimmed by 2 bases and the J gene end by 9 bases; junction bases not matched to a gene: 8. The DNA for the CDR3 is TGTGCCAGCAGCTTATCCGGGACAGGGTCTATGCCCCAGCATTTT. Translated: CASSLSGTGSMPQHF.

This clonotype was counted a single time. A read error may account for a junction end that differs from germline. The chain recombines TRBV5-4 with TRBJ2-1, with 9 bases identical to TRBD2. Germline-derived CDR1 and CDR2 are SGHNT and YYREEE (reference sequence). This CDR3 region has 14 residues. CDR3 region: CASSLGLADNERFF. The CDR3 DNA reads TGTGCCAGCAGCTTGGGACTAGCGGACAATGAGCGGTTCTTC. Based on the CDR3 plus reference TRBV5-4 and TRBJ2-1, the full variable domain is ETGVTQSPTHLIKTRGQQVTLRCSSQSGHNTVSWYQQALGQGPQFIFQYYREEENGRGNFPPRFSGLQFPNYSSELNVNALELDDSALYLCASSLGLADNERFFGPGTRLTVL.